These 8 T cell receptor beta chains share one sample of origin, sequenced in a study of tissue T cells after allogeneic stem cell transplantation. Generated by immunoSEQ multiplex PCR, the TCRdb table keeps only in-frame clones and is missing some. The table has just over 20,000 clones, around 70% seen once. Input material: blood. Receptors originate from a female BALB/c mouse in good health. Strain haplotype (MHC): H2-d.

Turning to this clone: Here the gene names and germline are mouse. The read ends 1 residue early relative to the CDR3; the germline J gene fills the gap. The V and J genes are TRBV13-3 and TRBJ2-7, with TRBD2 matching over 9 bases. The CDR3 is 14 residues long. J lost 0 bases, V lost 3 bases, and 1 base had no gene match. CDR1 NNHDY and CDR2 SYVADS come from the germline V gene. CDR3 sequence: CASSGWGGSYEQYF. Partial CDR3 DNA: TGTGCCAGCAGTGGCTGGGGGGGCTCCTATGAACAGTAC.

About this clone: Genes here carry mouse names. The read falls 1 residue short of the CDR3 end, and the missing part is taken from the germline J gene. This sequence joins TRBV5 and TRBJ2-4; 12 bases are a match to TRBD2. Per the germline V gene, CDR1 is LGHNA and CDR2 is YNLKQL (reference sequence). The V gene end was trimmed by 4 bases and the J gene end by 3 bases; junction bases not matched to a gene: 2. This CDR3 contains 15 residues. The CDR3 sequence is CASSPTGGAQNTLYF. Partial CDR3 DNA: TGTGCCAGCAGCCCGACTGGGGGGGCGCAAAACACCTTGTAC.

A remark on this clone: Genes and germline come from the mouse. The CDR3 is cut off 1 residue early in the read; its end comes from the germline J gene. The chain combines TRBV29 with TRBJ2-7; 11 bases are shared with TRBD1. Germline V CDR1 and CDR2: MSHET, SYDVDS. The CDR3 is 12 amino acids. V trimming: 4 bases; J trimming: 7 bases; junction bases outside the gene matches: 0. The CDR3 here is CASSWTGGEQYF. The part of the CDR3 DNA that was read is TGTGCTAGCAGTTGGACAGGGGGCGAACAGTAC. Drawing the rest from reference TRBV29 and TRBJ2-7, the complete variable domain is DMKVTQMPRYLIKRMGENVLLECGQDMSHETMYWYRQDPGLGLQLIYISYDVDSNSEGDIPKGYRVSRKKREHFSLILDSAKTNQTSVYFCASSWTGGEQYFGPGTRLTVL.

In regard to this clone: Mouse germline and gene names are used. Read sequence stops 1 residue before the CDR3 end, and the germline J gene provides the missing end. The chain uses TRBV20 and TRBJ1-1; tentative D call: TRBD1 (6 bases). V was pared by 0 bases and J by 1 base, with 6 bases between. This CDR3 has 13 residues. The V gene's germline CDR1 is GFQATS and CDR2 STVNSAI. The CDR3 loop is CGAREGQNTEVFF. CDR3 DNA (partial): TGTGGTGCTAGGGAGGGACAAAACACAGAAGTCTTC.

As regards this clone: All gene names here are mouse names. The CDR3 extends 1 residue past the end of the read, so its final part is completed from the germline J gene. The rearrangement uses TRBV20 and TRBJ2-5, with 11 nucleotides matching TRBD2. This CDR3 region has 18 residues. Germline CDR1 reads GFQATS; CDR2 reads STVNSAI. Losses at the gene ends were 3 bases for V and 2 bases for J; bases not matched to a gene: 13. CDR3 loop: CGASRDWGSRTIQDTQYF. Incomplete CDR3 DNA: TGTGGTGCTAGCCGGGACTGGGGGAGTCGGACTATCCAAGACACCCAGTAC.

Regarding this clone: Germline and genes: mouse. The read ends 1 residue shy of where the CDR3 ends; the end is completed using the germline J gene. The rearrangement joins TRBV13-3 to TRBJ1-5; no firm D call. V was trimmed by 0 bases and J by 3 bases, leaving 7 bases between them. The germline V gene has CDR1 NNHDY and CDR2 SYVADS. The CDR3 has 14 residues. CDR3 protein: CASSDARFNQAPLF. Incomplete CDR3 DNA: TGTGCCAGCAGTGATGCTCGGTTCAACCAGGCTCCGCTT.

About this clone: Gene names follow the mouse nomenclature. The sequence runs out 1 residue before the end of the CDR3; the remainder is reconstructed from the germline J gene. J is TRBJ2-4 and V is TRBV31, with D perhaps TRBD1 or TRBD2 (5 bases each). CDR1 and CDR2 (germline): GKSSPN, SITVG. The CDR3 spans 15 residues. V lost 0 bases to trimming and J lost 0 bases, with 10 bases between them. This chain's CDR3 is CAWSLSGTSQNTLYF. The DNA read from the CDR3 is TGTGCCTGGAGTCTCTCAGGGACGAGTCAAAACACCTTGTAC. The full variable domain, with the rest looked up from reference TRBV31 and TRBJ2-4, is AQTIHQWPVAEIKAVGSPLSLGCTIKGKSSPNLYWYWQATGGTLQQLFYSITVGQVESVVQLNLSASRPKDDQFILSTEKLLLSHSGFYLCAWSLSGTSQNTLYFGAGTRLSVL.

For this clone: The gene names here belong to mouse. The read falls 1 residue short of the CDR3 end, and the missing part is taken from the germline J gene. The chain carries TRBV13-3 and TRBJ2-5; D ambiguous. The CDR3 is made up of 13 amino acids. The V gene's germline CDR1 is NNHDY and CDR2 SYVADS. With 2 bases removed from V and 0 bases from J, the gap between germline ends came to 4 bases. The CDR3 DNA, read in part, is TGTGCCAGCAGTGAGGGTAACCAAGACACCCAGTAC. This translates into CASSEGNQDTQY. The whole CDR3 is CASSEGNQDTQYF.